This entry is about one T cell receptor beta chain. No antigen is known for it. Base qualities are missing; no much larger clone stands one base away. V was cut back by 6 bases and J by 7 bases, leaving a gap of 10 bases between them. Measured from the cysteine to the phenylalanine, the CDR3 is 12 residues long. The retained sequence is limited to the CDR3, 36 bases, with the frame set at the first base. This entry is derived from a study of blood T cell repertoires in COVID-19 (dated by TCRdb to 2018 to 2021). At the level of the whole study: Samples covering the acute and convalescent phases of COVID-19 were provided by collaborators in the United States, Italy and Spain. Where HLA class I and class II types were available, the types were taken from metadata supplied by the sample provider, not from assay-based typing. The repertoires were made available in a free public database intended to serve as a resource for research on the immune response to SARS-CoV-2. The material from the prospective study consisted of cDNA or gDNA derived from T cells, B-cell-depleted T cells, or PBMCs. Sample metadata almost always included a de-identified subject ID, COVID-19 status, age in years and sex. Samples were obtained from the ongoing ImmuneRACE study (first 160 participants) and from some 1,300 subjects provided by 6 global collaborators. The dataset comprised deeply sampled blood TCRbeta repertoires from subjects exposed to, actively infected with, or recovered from COVID-19.

Results the study describes overall, beyond this receptor: Clinical and demographic metadata were provided uncurated, with the amount varying by source and participant.

Each collaborating institution followed its own protocols to collect whole blood in K2EDTA tubes. For TCRbeta analysis, collaborator samples were shipped as frozen whole blood, as isolated PBMCs, or as DNA extracted from either sample type. TCRbeta CDR3 regions were amplified from genomic DNA using the immunoSEQ Assay, a bias-controlled multiplex PCR. The study's processing was this. The number of nucleated cells in each sample was estimated from the amplification of reference gene primers within the assay. Sequence reads were collapsed and filtered to measure the absolute abundance of every unique TCRbeta CDR3 rearrangement. For each sample, productive Simpson clonality was calculated as the square root of Simpson's diversity index across productive rearrangements. TCRdb carries this immuneACCESS record with in-frame sequences only. Its versions omit some clonotypes, under half of them owing to an unresolved V gene in the studies checked, with the rest unexplained. Clonal size and the V and J genes are those of that table, whereas D and trimming came from the DNA. This sample comprises 380,000 or so clones, about 80% of them detected only once. The ten largest account for more than 0.95% of the sample.

This chain is built from TRBV12-3 or TRBV12-4 and TRBJ2-1, and TRBD2 may be the D gene, going by 6 matching bases. The TCR originated in a human donor with acute or convalescent COVID-19. The donor label of this sample is uncertain. Sequences were obtained from peripheral blood. The DNA reads TGTGCCAGCAGAACCCTAGCGAATGAGCAGTTCTTC. Its product reads: CASRTLANEQFF.